This TCR beta chain was documented in a study of blood T cell repertoires in COVID-19. Study-level background: PBMCs, B-cell-depleted T cells, or T cells were the source of the cDNA or gDNA that made up the material.

Authors' processing steps: Amplified reference gene primers provided the basis for estimating nucleated cell counts. Repertoires were generated with immunoSEQ multiplex PCR, while TCRdb's copy carries only in-frame clones and drops some. Clonal size and the V and J genes are those of that table, whereas D and trimming came from the DNA. The sample shows 90,000 to 130,000 clones, less than 85% of them seen only once. The CDR3 runs 17 residues. After removal of 6 bases from V and 0 bases from J, the junction contained 10 bases not matched to a gene. Germline V gene sequence: CDR1 LGHDT, CDR2 YNNKEL (reference sequence).

The genes are TRBV3-1 (or the pseudogene TRBV3-2) and TRBJ1-3; 8 bases match TRBD1. The sequenced material came from peripheral blood. The sequence came from a woman at least 80 years old with acute or convalescent COVID-19. CDR3 nucleotide sequence: TGTGCCAGCAGTCAGGGGGCCTTACTTCCCTCTGGAAACACCATATATTTT. This translates into CASSQGALLPSGNTIYF.